This TCR beta chain was obtained from a study of spatial heterogeneity in lung cancer. The time point was: sample taken at primary tumor resection. This clonotype was observed at least ten times. TCRdb reprocessed the 5' RACE reads with MiXCR, giving one entry per CDR3 protein. The repertoire holds under 25,000 distinct CDR3 sequences, more than 5% seen once, with approximately 35% in the top ten. The V gene end was trimmed by 2 bases and the J gene end by 4 bases; junction bases not matched to a gene: 2. The CDR3 consists of 15 residues. The rearrangement links TRBV12-3 or TRBV12-4 to TRBJ2-1, with 10 positions matching TRBD2. The source was PBMCs, collected at surgery. This receptor was obtained from a male donor with early-stage non-small cell lung cancer. The chain's CDR3 is CASSLSSGGYNEQFF. The CDR3 DNA sequence: TGTGCCAGCAGTTTAAGTAGCGGGGGGTACAATGAGCAGTTCTTC.